This T cell receptor (beta chain) stems from a study of beta chain features in type 1 diabetes. Study observations and caveats: The study found moderately but significantly shorter TCRB CDR3s in all four CD4+ subsets of Type 1 diabetes patients.

Sorting of CD4+ naive, central memory, regulatory and stem cell-like memory cells was performed via CD45RO/CCR7/CD25/CD127/CD95/CD27. Expressed TCRB transcripts got sequenced, as all isolated RNA was reverse transcribed. Deep immunoSEQ sequencing covered naive, central memory and regulatory T cell samples. Sequenced by immunoSEQ multiplex PCR; TCRdb stores in-frame clones only, minus some. The data contain about 120,000 clones, over 15% of them singletons. This clone was counted a few times. Antigen unknown. This receptor was taken from a man aged 25-45 years with type 1 diabetes. The sequenced sample was central memory CD4+ T cells from blood.

The CDR3 region has the DNA TGTGCCAGCAGTACCCGGGGGGACACAGATACGCAGTATTTT. It specifies CASSTRGDTDTQYF. The chain joins TRBV11-2 to TRBJ2-3, with 7 bases lining up with TRBD2. Germline CDR1 SGHAT, CDR2 FQNNGV. The CDR3 covers 14 residues. V lost 6 bases to trimming and J lost 2 bases; unmatched junction nucleotides: 5. Full variable domain (missing parts from reference TRBV11-2 and TRBJ2-3): EAGVAQSPRYKIIEKRQSVAFWCNPISGHATLYWYQQILGQGPKLLIQFQNNGVVDDSQLPKDRFSAERLKGVDSTLKIQPAKLEDSAVYLCASSTRGDTDTQYFGPGTRLTVL.